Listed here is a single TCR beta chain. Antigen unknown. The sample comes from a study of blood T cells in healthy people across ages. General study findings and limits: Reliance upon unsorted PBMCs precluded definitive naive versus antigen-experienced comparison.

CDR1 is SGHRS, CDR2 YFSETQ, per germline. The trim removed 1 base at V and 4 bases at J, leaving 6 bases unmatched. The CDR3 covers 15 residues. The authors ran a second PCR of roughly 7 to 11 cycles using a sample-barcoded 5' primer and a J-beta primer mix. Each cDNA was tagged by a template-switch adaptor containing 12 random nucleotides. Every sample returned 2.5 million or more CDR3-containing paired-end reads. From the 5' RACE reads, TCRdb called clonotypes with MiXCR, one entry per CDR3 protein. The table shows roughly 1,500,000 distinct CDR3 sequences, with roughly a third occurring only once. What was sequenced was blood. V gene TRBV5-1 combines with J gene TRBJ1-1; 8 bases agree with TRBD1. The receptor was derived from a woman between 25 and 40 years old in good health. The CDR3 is CASSLIITGGTEAFF. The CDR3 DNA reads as TGCGCCAGCAGCTTGATAATAACAGGGGGCACTGAAGCTTTCTTT.